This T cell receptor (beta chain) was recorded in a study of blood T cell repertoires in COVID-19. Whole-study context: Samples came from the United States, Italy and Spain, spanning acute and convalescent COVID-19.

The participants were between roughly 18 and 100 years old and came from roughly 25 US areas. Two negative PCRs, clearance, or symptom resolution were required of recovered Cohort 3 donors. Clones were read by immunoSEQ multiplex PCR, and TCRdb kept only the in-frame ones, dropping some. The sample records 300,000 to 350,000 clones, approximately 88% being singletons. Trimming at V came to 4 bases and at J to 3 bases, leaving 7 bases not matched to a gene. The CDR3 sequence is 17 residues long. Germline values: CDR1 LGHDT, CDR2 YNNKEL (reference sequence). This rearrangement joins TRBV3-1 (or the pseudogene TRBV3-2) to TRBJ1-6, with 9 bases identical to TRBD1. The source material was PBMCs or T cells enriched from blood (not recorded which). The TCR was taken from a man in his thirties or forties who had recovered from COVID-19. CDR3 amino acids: CASSPIRQGGYNSPLHF. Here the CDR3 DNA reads TGTGCCAGCAGCCCTATCAGACAGGGGGGCTATAATTCACCCCTCCACTTT.